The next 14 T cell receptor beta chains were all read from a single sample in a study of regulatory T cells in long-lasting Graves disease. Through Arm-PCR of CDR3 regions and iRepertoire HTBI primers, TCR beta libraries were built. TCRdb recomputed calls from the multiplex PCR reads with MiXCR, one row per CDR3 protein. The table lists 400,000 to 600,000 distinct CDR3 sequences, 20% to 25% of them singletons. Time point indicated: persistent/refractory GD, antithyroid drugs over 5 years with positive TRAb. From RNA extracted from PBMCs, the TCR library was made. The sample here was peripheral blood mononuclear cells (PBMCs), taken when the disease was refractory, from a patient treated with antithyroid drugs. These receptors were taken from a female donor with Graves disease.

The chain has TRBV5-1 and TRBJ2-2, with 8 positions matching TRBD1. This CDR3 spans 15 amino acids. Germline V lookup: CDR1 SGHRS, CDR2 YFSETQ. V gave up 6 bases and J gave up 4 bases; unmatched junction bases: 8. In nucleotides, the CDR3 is TGCGCCAGCACCCCAGAGACAGGGGTCACCGGGGAGCTGTTTTTT. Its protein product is CASTPETGVTGELFF.

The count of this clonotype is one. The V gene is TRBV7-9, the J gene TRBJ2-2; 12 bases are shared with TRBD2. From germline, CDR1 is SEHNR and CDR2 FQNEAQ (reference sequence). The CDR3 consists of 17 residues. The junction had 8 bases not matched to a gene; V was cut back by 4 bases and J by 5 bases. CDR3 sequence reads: CASSSYVGLAGTGELFF. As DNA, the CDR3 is TGTGCCAGCAGCTCTTACGTAGGACTAGCGGGAACCGGGGAGCTGTTTTTT.

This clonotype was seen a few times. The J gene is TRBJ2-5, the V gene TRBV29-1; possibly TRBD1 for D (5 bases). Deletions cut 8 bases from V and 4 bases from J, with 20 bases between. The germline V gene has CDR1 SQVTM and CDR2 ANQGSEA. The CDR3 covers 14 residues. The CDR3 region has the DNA TGCAGCTTCAAGGGGCTATCCTCAGTAGAGACCCAGTACTTC. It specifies CSFKGLSSVETQYF.

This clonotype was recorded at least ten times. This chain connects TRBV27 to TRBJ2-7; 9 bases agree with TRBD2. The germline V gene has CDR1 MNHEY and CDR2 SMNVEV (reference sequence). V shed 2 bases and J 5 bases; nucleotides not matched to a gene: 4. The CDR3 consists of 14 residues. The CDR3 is CASSLRGGANEQYF. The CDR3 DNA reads TGTGCCAGCAGTTTACGCGGGGGGGCCAACGAGCAGTACTTC.

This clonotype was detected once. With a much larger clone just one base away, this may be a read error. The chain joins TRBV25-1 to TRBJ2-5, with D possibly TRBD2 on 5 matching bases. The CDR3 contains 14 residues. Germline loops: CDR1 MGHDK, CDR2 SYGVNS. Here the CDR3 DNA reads TGTACCAGCAGTGAATCGAGGGTTGTCGAGACCCAGTACTTC. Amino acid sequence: CTSSESRVVETQYF.

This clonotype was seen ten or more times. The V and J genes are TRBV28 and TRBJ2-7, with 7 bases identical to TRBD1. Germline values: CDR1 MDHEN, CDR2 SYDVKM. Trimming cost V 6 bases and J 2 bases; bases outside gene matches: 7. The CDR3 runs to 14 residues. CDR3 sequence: CASRETGPPYEQYF. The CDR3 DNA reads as TGTGCCAGCAGGGAGACAGGGCCACCCTACGAGCAGTACTTC.

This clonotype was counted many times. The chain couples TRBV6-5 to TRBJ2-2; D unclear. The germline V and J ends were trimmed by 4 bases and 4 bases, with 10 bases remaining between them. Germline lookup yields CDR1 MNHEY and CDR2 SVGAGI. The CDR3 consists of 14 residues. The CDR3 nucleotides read TGTGCCAGCAGTTCCCACACGGGCACCGGGGAGCTGTTTTTT. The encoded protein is CASSSHTGTGELFF.

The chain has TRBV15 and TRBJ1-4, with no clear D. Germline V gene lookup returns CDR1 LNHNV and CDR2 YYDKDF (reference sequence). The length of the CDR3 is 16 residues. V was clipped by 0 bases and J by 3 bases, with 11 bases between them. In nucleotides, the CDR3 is TGTGCCACCAGCAGAGATCCCCCCGGCTCTAATGAAAAACTGTTTTTT. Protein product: CATSRDPPGSNEKLFF.

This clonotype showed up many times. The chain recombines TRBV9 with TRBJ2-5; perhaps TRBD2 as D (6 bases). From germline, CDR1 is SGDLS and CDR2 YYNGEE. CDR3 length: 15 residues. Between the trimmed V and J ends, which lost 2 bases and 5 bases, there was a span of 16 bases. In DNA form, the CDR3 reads TGTGCCAGCAGCGTCAATCCGGGACTTGGGGAGACCCAGTACTTC. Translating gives CASSVNPGLGETQYF.

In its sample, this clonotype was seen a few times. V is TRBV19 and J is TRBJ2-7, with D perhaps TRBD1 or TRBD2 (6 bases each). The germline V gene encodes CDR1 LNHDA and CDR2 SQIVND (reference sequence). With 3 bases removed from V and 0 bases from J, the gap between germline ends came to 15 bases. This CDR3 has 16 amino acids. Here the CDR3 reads CASSIQGLASSYEQYF. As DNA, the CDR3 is TGTGCCAGTAGTATTCAGGGGCTAGCGAGCTCCTACGAGCAGTACTTC.

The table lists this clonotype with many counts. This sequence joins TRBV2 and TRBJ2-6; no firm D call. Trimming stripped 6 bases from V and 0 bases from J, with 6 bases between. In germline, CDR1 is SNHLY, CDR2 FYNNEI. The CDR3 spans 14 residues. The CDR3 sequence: CASRDLSGANVLTF. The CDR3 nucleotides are TGTGCCAGCAGGGACCTCTCTGGGGCCAACGTCCTGACTTTC.

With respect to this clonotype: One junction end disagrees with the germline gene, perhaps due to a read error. This CDR3 is CASSSRDIDNEKPFF. Here the CDR3 DNA reads TGTGCCAGCAGCTCTCGGGACATCGATAATGAAAAACCGTTTTTT. V and J are TRBV13 and TRBJ1-4; TRBD1 is a possible D gene (6 bases). CDR1 and CDR2 from the germline V gene are PRHDT and FYEKMQ (reference sequence). The CDR3 loop spans 15 amino acids.

CDR3 sequence: CASSPSTRSATNEKLFF. In DNA form, the CDR3 reads TGCGCCAGCAGCCCTTCAACGCGGTCAGCAACTAATGAAAAACTGTTTTTT. The chain links TRBV4-1 to TRBJ1-4; D call uncertain. V was shortened by 4 bases and J by 0 bases, with 15 bases between the two germline ends. The CDR3 is 17 amino acids. Germline V CDR1 and CDR2: MGHRA, YSYEKL.

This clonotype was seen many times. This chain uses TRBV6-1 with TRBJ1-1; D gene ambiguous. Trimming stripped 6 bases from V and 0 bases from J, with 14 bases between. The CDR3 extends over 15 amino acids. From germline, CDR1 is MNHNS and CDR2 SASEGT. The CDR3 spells CASSVGTYMNTEAFF. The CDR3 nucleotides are TGTGCCAGCAGCGTCGGAACTTACATGAACACTGAAGCTTTCTTT.